The next 14 T cell receptor beta chains were all read from a single sample in a study of T cell repertoires and HLA-DP antigens. The repertoire was sequenced with immunoSEQ multiplex PCR; TCRdb's copy has only in-frame clones and lacks some. The sample holds 55,000 to 80,000 clones, just under 80% seen once. The antigens these receptors bind are not known. The sample consisted of CD4+ T cells from PBMCs. These receptors originate from a man between 60 and 75 years old in good health and CMV-seronegative.

The chain couples TRBV7-9 to TRBJ1-1; D gene uncertain. V gave up 5 bases and J gave up 0 bases, with 7 bases separating them. CDR3 length: 13 residues. Per germline, CDR1 SEHNR and CDR2 FQNEAQ (reference sequence). The CDR3 loop is CASSDHVNTEAFF. The CDR3 DNA sequence: TGTGCCAGCAGCGATCACGTGAACACTGAAGCTTTCTTT.

The DNA of the CDR3 is TGTGCCAGCGGGATGGAGGGCTGGGGGCAGCCCCAGCATTTT. It codes for CASGMEGWGQPQHF. The rearrangement uses TRBV2 and TRBJ1-5; maybe TRBD1 (5 bases). CDR3 length: 14 residues. V dropped 8 bases and J dropped 7 bases, with 18 bases sitting between them. The germline CDR1 and CDR2 sequences are SNHLY and FYNNEI.

The chain joins TRBV14 to TRBJ2-7; D possibly corresponds to TRBD1 (5 bases). The germline V gene has CDR1 SGHDN and CDR2 FVKESK. The length of the CDR3 is 13 residues. V shed 0 bases and J shed 9 bases, with 12 bases lying between them. CDR3 in amino acids: CASSQDISTGQYF. DNA for the CDR3: TGTGCCAGCAGCCAAGATATATCCACAGGGCAGTACTTC.

The chain combines TRBV7-2 with TRBJ1-3, with no clear D. CDR3 size: 15 residues. The V gene's germline CDR1 is SGHTA and CDR2 FQGNSA. V was clipped by 5 bases and J by 0 bases, with 11 bases between them. CDR3 sequence reads: CASSAKGISGNTIYF. The CDR3, as DNA: TGTGCCAGCAGCGCAAAAGGAATCTCTGGAAACACCATATATTTT.

V and J are TRBV5-1 and TRBJ1-4; D not resolved. Germline V gene sequence: CDR1 SGHRS, CDR2 YFSETQ. Trimming pared 0 bases from V and 0 bases from J, leaving 9 bases between. The CDR3 spans 16 residues. The CDR3 is CASSLVTAATNEKLFF. Written as DNA, the CDR3 is TGCGCCAGCAGCTTGGTCACAGCAGCAACTAATGAAAAACTGTTTTTT.

This chain connects TRBV10-3 to TRBJ1-2; 9 bases are shared with TRBD1. With 4 bases clipped from V and 7 bases from J, the junction kept 4 bases outside the gene matches. The CDR3 has 13 residues. The germline gives CDR1 ENHRY, CDR2 SYGVKD. The CDR3 DNA reads TGTGCCATCAGTGGGACGGGACAGGGTGGCTACACCTTC. Its protein is CAISGTGQGGYTF.

The genes are TRBV6-5 and TRBJ2-1; 9 bases fit TRBD2. The CDR3 spans 13 residues. Unmatched junction bases numbered 4, after V lost 5 bases and J lost 8 bases. Germline values: CDR1 MNHEY, CDR2 SVGAGI. CDR3 DNA sequence: TGTGCCAGCAGTCGCAGACTAGCGGATGAGCAGTTCTTC. Amino acid sequence: CASSRRLADEQFF.

The chain uses TRBV2 and TRBJ2-1; TRBD1 aligns across 7 bases. Per the germline V gene, CDR1 is SNHLY and CDR2 is FYNNEI. V shed 6 bases and J 2 bases; nucleotides not matched to a gene: 7. This CDR3 is built from 15 residues. The CDR3 is CASSRDRVPYNEQFF. For the CDR3, the DNA is TGTGCCAGCAGCCGAGACAGGGTCCCCTACAATGAGCAGTTCTTC.

This clone has only a few counts. A much larger clonotype is one base distant, so this may be a read error. Other nucleotide sequences in the sample specify the same CDR3. V is TRBV5-1 and J is TRBJ1-1, with D hard to call. The CDR3 covers 13 residues. Germline CDR1 and CDR2: SGHRS and YFSETQ. Trimming pared 1 base from V and 1 base from J, leaving 5 bases between. This CDR3 reads CASSLLGNTEAFF. CDR3 bases: TGCGCCAGCAGCTTGCTAGGGAACACTGAAGCTTTCTTT.

The V gene is TRBV25-1, the J gene TRBJ1-2; TRBD1 might be the D (6 bases). Trimming shortened V by 5 bases and J by 7 bases, and 11 bases separated the two germline ends. Germline loops: CDR1 MGHDK, CDR2 SYGVNS. This CDR3 has 12 amino acids. The CDR3 region is CASSLSGVGYTF. The CDR3 DNA reads TGTGCCAGCAGTCTATCAGGGGTTGGCTACACCTTC.

The chain joins TRBV18 to TRBJ1-1, with 7 bases fitting TRBD1. V shed 3 bases, J shed 8 bases, and the junction held 3 bases outside the gene matches. Germline loops: CDR1 KGHSH, CDR2 LQKENI. The CDR3 sequence is 12 residues long. The CDR3 DNA sequence: TGTGCCAGCTCACCGGGGACAGTGGAAGCTTTCTTT. Its protein is CASSPGTVEAFF.

J is TRBJ1-2 and V is TRBV28; D not resolved. V was trimmed by 4 bases and J by 5 bases, leaving 8 bases between them. The CDR3 extends over 12 amino acids. Germline V gives CDR1 MDHEN, CDR2 SYDVKM. Here the CDR3 DNA reads TGTGCCAGCAGTTCTGGATCGTATGGCTACACCTTC. Translation gives CASSSGSYGYTF.

The genes are TRBV10-3 and TRBJ1-5; 9 bases fit TRBD1. The CDR3 has 18 residues. Germline CDR1 and CDR2: ENHRY and SYGVKD. Trimming at V came to 4 bases and at J to 2 bases, leaving 12 bases not matched to a gene. The CDR3 loop reads CAISGGQGGPVGNQPQHF. The CDR3 coding sequence is TGTGCCATCAGTGGGGGACAGGGAGGGCCCGTTGGCAATCAGCCCCAGCATTTT.

This sequence joins TRBV15 and TRBJ2-3, with D possibly being TRBD2 (6 bases). CDR1 LNHNV and CDR2 YYDKDF come from the germline V gene (reference sequence). V was shortened by 5 bases and J by 0 bases, with 15 bases between the two germline ends. This CDR3 is built from 16 residues. In DNA form, the CDR3 reads TGTGCCACCAGCGTCCTGGGGGGTTCTAGCACAGATACGCAGTATTTT. It codes for CATSVLGGSSTDTQYF.